This T cell receptor (beta chain) is drawn from a study of beta chain features in type 1 diabetes. About the research overall: The number of sorted cells examined across all samples was approximately 110,000,000. Study-wide results and limits: Patients' naive, central memory and Treg TCRB repertoires seemed closer to one another than those of healthy donors. There were fewer insertions and more deletions at the VDJ junctions of type 1 diabetes patients.

The CDR3 sequence is 12 residues long. This clone was found a few times. Its target is not known. The entirety of the isolated RNA underwent reverse transcription, so expressed TCRB transcripts were sequenced. Repertoires were generated with immunoSEQ multiplex PCR, while TCRdb's copy carries only in-frame clones and drops some. The table records 850,000 to 900,000 clones, under 20% of them present only once. The source is a woman aged 18 to 35 in good health. V gene TRBV6-7 combines with J gene TRBJ2-1; 7 bases align to TRBD2. TRBV6-7 is flagged as an ORF with uncertain function. Sequenced: naive CD4+ T cells from blood. CDR3 in amino acids: CGQQRDGNEQFF. The CDR3 nucleotides read TGTGGACAACAGCGGGACGGGAATGAGCAGTTCTTC.